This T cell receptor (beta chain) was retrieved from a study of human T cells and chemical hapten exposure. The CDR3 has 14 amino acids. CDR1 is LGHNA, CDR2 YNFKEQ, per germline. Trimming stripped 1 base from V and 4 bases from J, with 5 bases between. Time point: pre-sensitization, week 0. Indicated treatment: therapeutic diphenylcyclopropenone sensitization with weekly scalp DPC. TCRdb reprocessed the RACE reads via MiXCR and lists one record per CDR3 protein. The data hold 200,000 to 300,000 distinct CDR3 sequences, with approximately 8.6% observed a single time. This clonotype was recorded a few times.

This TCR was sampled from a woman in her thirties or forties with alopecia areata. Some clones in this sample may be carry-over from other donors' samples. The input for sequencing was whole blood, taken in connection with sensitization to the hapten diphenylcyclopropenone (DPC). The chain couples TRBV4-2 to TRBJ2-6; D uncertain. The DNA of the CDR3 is TGTGCCAGCAGCCAAGGTATGGGGGCCAACGTCCTGACTTTC. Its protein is CASSQGMGANVLTF.